The following is a TCR beta chain sequence with its context. The antigen this receptor binds is unknown. No much larger clone exists at a distance of one base, and base qualities are not known. Using the deep immunoSEQ assay, TCR CDR3 regions were amplified from genomic DNA by multiplex PCR. For each cell subset, the extracted genomic DNA was distributed evenly across all wells of several immunoSEQ 96-well plates, and each plate served as one replicate. For sorted subsets, roughly 200 ng of genomic DNA, equivalent to some 30,000 T cell genomes, went into each replicate PCR. Purified libraries were quantified with a Qubit 3.0 fluorometer, sized on a Bioanalyzer 2100, and re-quantified with the KAPA Library Quantification kit. Every immunoSEQ 96-well plate was sequenced on a dedicated single-read 150-cycle Illumina NextSeq 550 flow cell. Processing in the source paper ran as follows. The immunoSEQ output contained only junctional sequences without quality scores, so filtering could not match that applied to full-length reads. Sequences were annotated with PyIR, a Python wrapper for IgBLAST v1.9, and V/J genes and CDR3 were assigned using IMGT germline references. Reads were filtered out if the reads had weak V/J assignments (E-value above 1e-6), no CDR3, stop codons, out-of-frame junctions, or ambiguous translated residues. V3J clonotypes were defined by identical inferred V gene, J gene, and CDR3 amino acid sequence. The percentage overlap between two repertoires was calculated by dividing the number of shared unique clonotypes by the size of the smaller repertoire. RTK rarefaction, the Chao1 estimator, and Recon v2.1 estimates of unobserved clonotypes were used to assess repertoire richness. OLGA was used to compute generation probabilities for all TCRbeta clonotypes that the gDNA method yielded from a handful of donors. This is the immuneACCESS table as TCRdb keeps it, with only in-frame sequences that have V and J called. A part of the clones is gone; compared with another copy, unresolved V genes explain less than half, and the rest is unexplained. V, J and clone size reflect that table, while D and trimming were determined from the DNA. This sample lists about 800,000 clones; about 97% were detected once. The ten largest make up around 0.21% of the sample.

The record originates from a study of shared clonotypes between healthy human individuals (dated by TCRdb to 2019 to 2021). Regarding the research as a whole: The cohort included three men and a couple of women between 18 and 49 years of age. For each donor, CD4 naive and CD4 memory were each given three plates, CD8 naive was given two plates, and CD8 memory was given one plate. To estimate repertoire size and how much clonotype sharing occurs between individuals, the study deeply sequenced the blood TCR repertoires of a handful of healthy adults. Libraries were prepared and TCR repertoires were sequenced by different laboratories using diverse techniques, in order to increase sequencing depth and limit assay-specific biases. Between about 0.9 and 8.9 billion PBMCs per donor were obtained by leukapheresis. Broad study findings and their caveats: Based on pairwise subsampling, the degree of clonotype sharing among donors was expected to be affected by sequencing depth. When several donors were compared, the shared fraction of clonotypes was roughly 5% for naive CD4, around 3.5% for naive CD8, about 2.5% for memory CD4, and less than 0.45% for memory CD8. Larger estimated clonotype richness was generally found for naive subsets than for memory subsets. Because the study included only a small number of donors, the genetic and exposure-history diversity represented was limited. Even with the large sequencing depth, rarefaction of the sorted-subset datasets indicated that sequencing was incomplete. Sampling was restricted to blood, and TCR repertoires in tissues likely differ from the TCR repertoires found in blood. Higher generation probabilities were observed for clonotypes shared by all four sorted-subset donors than for non-shared clonotypes.

From the germline V gene (reference sequence), CDR1 is SEHNR and CDR2 is FQNEAQ. Its CDR3 holds 18 amino acids, cysteine through phenylalanine. Only the CDR3 region is kept as DNA, spanning 54 bases read in frame from base 1. V loses 4 bases at its end and J loses 3 bases; junction bases beyond the gene matches: 16. CD8 naive samples were CD45RO-negative cells positively selected for CCR7, giving a CD45RA+CCR7+ population that excluded TemRA cells. The donors were healthy, HIV-negative adults with no recently reported acute infections or vaccinations. Every donor was a Caucasian adult living in Nashville, Tennessee, USA. Blood was obtained by leukapheresis, after which PBMCs were separated by Ficoll-Histopaque density gradient centrifugation and cryopreserved in liquid nitrogen vapor phase. Analytical flow cytometry was used to check the purity and quantity of every magnetically sorted T cell population. From each sorted fraction, genomic DNA was isolated and quantified by UV absorbance on a Nanodrop 2000c.

Recombination connected TRBV7-9 to TRBJ2-7, with 9 bases matching TRBD2. Sequenced input: naive CD8+ T cells sorted from blood. Per the publication, the cell subset or site label means: CD45RA+CCR7+. This clonotype originated in a young man in good health. The DNA sequence is given as TGTGCCAGCAGCTCCCCCCCCCTTAGCGGGAGCCATATCTACGAGCAGTACTTC. Translation gives CASSSPPLSGSHIYEQYF.